Presented here are 28 T cell receptor beta chains from one specimen sequenced in a study of CD8 T cells in Susac syndrome. Reverse transcription used roughly 0.45 to 1 ug RNA and random hexamers. Using its own MiXCR run on the immunoSEQ multiplex PCR reads, TCRdb lists one record per CDR3 protein. The sample holds a few hundred thousand distinct CDR3 sequences, around nine tenths seen once. Sequenced input: CD8+ T cells from PBMCs. Receptor source: a human donor with multiple sclerosis.

The chain employs TRBV9 and TRBJ2-2; the D is unclear. Germline V gene data show CDR1 as SGDLS and CDR2 as YYNGEE. Trimming took 0 bases from V and 5 from J, leaving 8 bases between them. The CDR3 spans 14 residues. The CDR3 protein is CASSVGPGTGELFF. In nucleotides, the CDR3 is TGTGCCAGCAGCGTAGGACCCGGAACCGGGGAGCTGTTTTTT.

The chain has TRBV29-1 and TRBJ2-5, with TRBD2 as a possible D gene (5 bases). The CDR3 sequence is 14 residues long. Germline-derived CDR1 and CDR2 are SQVTM and ANQGSEA. V was pared by 2 bases and J by 1 base, with 11 bases between. CDR3 amino acids: CSVEPPDFQETQYF. The DNA for the CDR3 is TGCAGCGTTGAACCCCCGGACTTCCAAGAGACCCAGTACTTC. Using reference TRBV29-1 and TRBJ2-5 for the parts outside the CDR3, the full variable domain is SAVISQKPSRDICQRGTSLTIQCQVDSQVTMMFWYRQQPGQSLTLIATANQGSEATYESGFVIDKFPISRPNLTFSTLTVSNMSPEDSSIYLCSVEPPDFQETQYFGPGTRLLVL.

The chain links TRBV19 to TRBJ2-3, with 13 bases identical to TRBD2. There are 19 residues in the CDR3. The V gene's germline CDR1 is LNHDA and CDR2 SQIVND (reference sequence). Losses at the gene ends were 0 bases for V and 6 bases for J; bases not matched to a gene: 12. For the CDR3, the DNA is TGTGCCAGTAGTATAGATCCCTCGTTGACTAGCGGGGGGTTCGATACGCAGTATTTT. It encodes CASSIDPSLTSGGFDTQYF.

This clonotype was seen more than once but under ten times. V and J are TRBV27 and TRBJ2-2, with D unclear. Deletions cut 3 bases from V and 1 base from J, with 6 bases between. The CDR3 is made up of 14 amino acids. The germline CDR1 and CDR2 sequences are MNHEY and SMNVEV (reference sequence). In DNA form, the CDR3 reads TGTGCCAGCAGTTTGGTAGGGAACACCGGGGAGCTGTTTTTT. It codes for CASSLVGNTGELFF.

The genes are TRBV19 and TRBJ2-3, with 11 bases lining up with TRBD2. Germline V gene data show CDR1 as LNHDA and CDR2 as SQIVND (reference sequence). Losses at the gene ends were 3 bases for V and 1 base for J; bases not matched to a gene: 0. This CDR3 has 15 amino acids. CDR3 sequence (DNA): TGTGCCAGTAGTATGACTAGCGGGGGCACAGATACGCAGTATTTT. Amino acid sequence: CASSMTSGGTDTQYF.

The CDR3, as DNA: TGTGCCAGCAGCTTAGCACTAGCGGGGGCCCTCCCTCACAATGAGCAGTTCTTC. Translating it yields CASSLALAGALPHNEQFF. The J gene is TRBJ2-1, the V gene TRBV13; 11 bases are a match to TRBD2. This CDR3 comprises 18 residues. J was trimmed by 5 bases and V by 1 base; bases with no gene match: 10. CDR1 and CDR2 from the germline V gene are PRHDT and FYEKMQ (reference sequence).

The V and J genes are TRBV29-1 and TRBJ2-7; the D is unclear. The germline V gene encodes CDR1 SQVTM and CDR2 ANQGSEA. CDR3 length: 11 amino acids. V dropped 4 bases and J dropped 2 bases, with 6 bases sitting between them. The chain's CDR3 is CSVVQTYEQYF. The CDR3 DNA sequence: TGCAGCGTTGTCCAGACCTACGAGCAGTACTTC.

The J gene is TRBJ2-6, the V gene TRBV24-1; D is perhaps TRBD1 (6 bases). Per the germline V gene, CDR1 is KGHDR and CDR2 is SFDVKD. V lost 9 bases and J 0 bases, leaving 14 bases between the germline ends. There are 16 residues in the CDR3. Written as DNA, the CDR3 is TGTGCCACCGGCGGACAGCCAGCCTCTGGGGCCAACGTCCTGACTTTC. It yields the protein CATGGQPASGANVLTF.

The chain joins TRBV14 to TRBJ2-1, with 9 positions matching TRBD2. This CDR3 contains 16 residues. Trimming cost V 3 bases and J 5 bases; bases outside gene matches: 8. Germline-derived CDR1 and CDR2 are SGHDN and FVKESK. CDR3 amino acids: CASSHGTSLFDNEQFF. CDR3 nucleotide sequence: TGTGCCAGCAGCCATGGGACTAGCTTATTCGACAATGAGCAGTTCTTC. The variable domain in full, with the rest retrieved from reference TRBV14 and TRBJ2-1, is EAGVTQFPSHSVIEKGQTVTLRCDPISGHDNLYWYRRVMGKEIKFLLHFVKESKQDESGMPNNRFLAERTGGTYSTLKVQPAELEDSGVYFCASSHGTSLFDNEQFFGPGTRLTVL.

This sequence joins TRBV20-1 and TRBJ1-1, with TRBD1 matching over 9 bases. The CDR3 is 13 residues long. Germline CDR1 DFQATT, CDR2 SNEGSKA (reference sequence). Losses at the gene ends were 1 base for V and 3 bases for J; bases not matched to a gene: 0. CDR3 nucleotides: TGCAGTGCTAGAGGGGACAGGGACACTGAAGCTTTCTTT. It codes for CSARGDRDTEAFF.

This clonotype has a single count. The chain combines TRBV19 with TRBJ1-6; 7 nucleotides match TRBD1. Trimming took 10 bases from V and 0 from J; bases not matched to a gene: 9. CDR1 LNHDA and CDR2 SQIVND come from the germline V gene (reference sequence). The CDR3 loop spans 16 amino acids. CDR3 region: CATGDSTASYNSPLHF. Here the CDR3 DNA reads TGTGCCACCGGGGACAGTACAGCCTCCTATAATTCACCCCTCCACTTT. Together with reference TRBV19 and TRBJ1-6, the CDR3 gives the full variable domain: DGGITQSPKYLFRKEGQNVTLSCEQNLNHDAMYWYRQDPGQGLRLIYYSQIVNDFQKGDIAEGYSVSREKKESFPLTVTSAQKNPTAFYLCATGDSTASYNSPLHFGNGTRLTVT.

The J gene is TRBJ1-4, the V gene TRBV7-9; possible D gene TRBD1, 6 bases. Germline V gives CDR1 SEHNR, CDR2 FQNEAQ (reference sequence). The CDR3 runs to 15 residues. Trimming pared 4 bases from V and 1 base from J, leaving 10 bases between. The CDR3, as DNA: TGTGCCAGCAGCTCCCTACAGGGAACTAATGAAAAACTGTTTTTT. Residues: CASSSLQGTNEKLFF.

The J gene is TRBJ1-1, the V gene TRBV27; the match to TRBD1 covers 9 bases. With 1 base clipped from V and 4 bases from J, the junction kept 7 bases outside the gene matches. The CDR3 is made up of 16 amino acids. Looked up from germline, CDR1 is MNHEY and CDR2 is SMNVEV (reference sequence). The CDR3 loop reads CASSLWAGTGFTEAFF. DNA of the CDR3: TGTGCCAGCAGTTTATGGGCCGGGACAGGGTTCACTGAAGCTTTCTTT.

This chain connects TRBV19 to TRBJ2-4; D possibly corresponds to TRBD2 (5 bases). From germline, CDR1 is LNHDA and CDR2 SQIVND (reference sequence). V lost 3 bases to trimming and J lost 8 bases, with 17 bases between them. The CDR3 extends over 15 amino acids. CDR3: CASSIPTAGKDIQYF. The DNA of the CDR3 is TGTGCCAGTAGTATCCCCACGGCCGGGAAGGACATTCAGTACTTC.

The gene calls are TRBV5-1 and TRBJ1-5; no clear D gene. The CDR3 spans 13 residues. Per germline, CDR1 SGHRS and CDR2 YFSETQ. V gave up 1 base and J gave up 6 bases, with 8 bases separating them. CDR3 in DNA: TGCGCCAGCAGCTTGTTCCCCCGTCAGCCCCAGCATTTT. Residues: CASSLFPRQPQHF.

The chain is built from TRBV20-1 and TRBJ2-2; 8 nucleotides align to TRBD1. From germline, CDR1 is DFQATT and CDR2 SNEGSKA (reference sequence). The CDR3 runs 18 residues. Trimming at V came to 0 bases and at J to 5 bases, leaving 14 bases not matched to a gene. The CDR3 DNA sequence: TGCAGTGCTAGAGATTCTTGGAGTGGTACAGGGGGAACCGGGGAGCTGTTTTTT. This translates into CSARDSWSGTGGTGELFF.

The rearrangement joins TRBV7-3 to TRBJ2-7, with a tentative D call TRBD2 (6 bases). The ends were cut back, 1 base at V and 2 bases at J, with 12 bases in the middle. The CDR3 is 15 residues long. Germline V CDR1 and CDR2: SGHTA, FQGTGA. As DNA, the CDR3 is TGTGCCAGCAGCTTAATTGGAGGGAGCCCCTACGAGCAGTACTTC. Encoded protein: CASSLIGGSPYEQYF.

This chain connects TRBV7-9 to TRBJ2-1; a weak D match, TRBD1 (5 bases). The germline gives CDR1 SEHNR, CDR2 FQNEAQ (reference sequence). The V gene lost 5 bases and the J gene lost 12 bases, with 26 bases spanning the gap. The CDR3 spans 16 residues. As DNA, the CDR3 is TGTGCCAGCAGCCCCGAGGTTAAGGGGCTAGGGGATCGGCAGTTCTTC. Its protein product is CASSPEVKGLGDRQFF.

This chain links TRBV5-4 with TRBJ2-1; D not certain. This CDR3 is built from 14 residues. The V end was cut by 2 bases, the J end by 5 bases, with 11 bases between. Germline loops: CDR1 SGHNT, CDR2 YYREEE (reference sequence). The CDR3: CASSLETRNNEQFF. For the CDR3, the DNA is TGTGCCAGCAGCTTAGAGACAAGGAACAATGAGCAGTTCTTC.

The chain uses TRBV29-1 and TRBJ1-2; a weak D match, TRBD1 (5 bases). This CDR3 spans 18 amino acids. Germline assignment: CDR1 SQVTM and CDR2 ANQGSEA. Trimming shortened V by 4 bases and J by 4 bases, and 28 bases separated the two germline ends. The CDR3 DNA reads TGCAGCGTTGTTGTGTGGGTCGGGCCAAGGGGAGGTCCCTATGGCTACACCTTC. It encodes CSVVVWVGPRGGPYGYTF.

The V and J genes are TRBV7-3 and TRBJ2-2; D remains ambiguous. Between the trimmed V and J ends, which lost 11 bases and 0 bases, there was a span of 7 bases. Germline loops: CDR1 SGHTA, CDR2 FQGTGA. The CDR3 contains 12 residues. CDR3 amino acids: CACGPNTGELFF. The CDR3 DNA is TGTGCCTGCGGCCCGAACACCGGGGAGCTGTTTTTT.

The chain combines TRBV12-3 or TRBV12-4 with TRBJ2-3; tentatively, D is TRBD1 (7 bases). The CDR3 totals 12 residues. V was pared by 6 bases and J by 12 bases, with 16 bases between. CDR3 bases: TGTGCCAGCAGCCCCCAGGGGGAGGTACAGTATTTT. This translates into CASSPQGEVQYF.

The chain recombines TRBV2 with TRBJ1-1; D unclear. Trimming stripped 4 bases from V and 0 bases from J, with 15 bases between. The CDR3 runs 16 residues. Per the germline V gene, CDR1 is SNHLY and CDR2 is FYNNEI. The CDR3 loop is CASSGRATALNTEAFF. Here the CDR3 DNA reads TGTGCCAGCAGTGGGAGGGCCACAGCGTTGAACACTGAAGCTTTCTTT.

V usage is TRBV12-5 and J usage is TRBJ2-1; weak D call: TRBD1 (5 bases). The ends were cut back, 1 base at V and 15 bases at J, with 13 bases in the middle. This CDR3 has 12 amino acids. Germline-derived CDR1 and CDR2 are LGHNT and FRNRAP. CDR3 DNA: TGTGCTAGTGGTTTGGACCCCAGGGTACCGTTCTTC. It translates to CASGLDPRVPFF.

CDR3 amino acids: CAISDPDEQYF. In nucleotides, the CDR3 is TGTGCCATCAGTGACCCAGACGAGCAGTACTTC. The V and J genes are TRBV10-3 and TRBJ2-7; unclear D gene. In germline, CDR1 is ENHRY, CDR2 SYGVKD. The CDR3 has 11 amino acids. Trimming removed 3 bases at V and 5 bases at J, with 5 bases between.

The rearrangement uses TRBV7-8 and TRBJ2-5; D is tentatively TRBD1 or TRBD2 (5 bases each). The CDR3 is 11 amino acids. Trimming removed 5 bases at V and 5 bases at J, with 6 bases between. The germline CDR1 and CDR2 sequences are SGHVS and FQNEAQ. The CDR3 region has the DNA TGTGCCAGCAGCGAGGGGGAGACCCAGTACTTC. Protein sequence: CASSEGETQYF.

This rearrangement joins TRBV12-5 to TRBJ2-4, with D unresolved. Germline loops: CDR1 LGHNT, CDR2 FRNRAP. V was cut by 5 bases and J by 0 bases, with 11 bases left in between. The CDR3 loop spans 15 amino acids. The CDR3 nucleotides read TGTGCTAGTGGTGCCCCGGAACTAGCCAAAAACATTCAGTACTTC. It codes for CASGAPELAKNIQYF.

The J gene is TRBJ2-3, the V gene TRBV3-1; D remains unclear. Trimming removed 0 bases from V and 7 bases from J, with 8 bases in between. CDR1 and CDR2 (germline): LGHDT, YNNKEL (reference sequence). The CDR3 loop spans 13 amino acids. CDR3 amino acids: CASSQEDVNTQYF. The CDR3 nucleotides read TGTGCCAGCAGCCAAGAGGACGTGAATACGCAGTATTTT.